This is a list of T cell receptor beta chains from one sample in a study of cytomegalovirus exposure and HLA in healthy donors. Here immunoSEQ multiplex PCR was the method, and the copy in TCRdb shows in-frame clones only, minus some. This sample yields 150,000 to 200,000 clones, of which about 90% are seen a single time; around 3.1% belongs to the top ten. The sequencing sample was made of PBMCs. Every receptor here comes from a woman between 18 and 29 years old in good health and CMV-seropositive. Each CDR3 is given with its conserved first and last residue. Each record gives: V gene, clone size, CDR3 length, D gene, J gene, CDR3 protein, CDR3 DNA. A D gene is named only where the DNA matches it firmly. The size entry is marked missing in some rows and otherwise reads once, few, many or a size class.

TRBV27	few	14	-	TRBJ1-6	CASRTDSPFSPLHF	TGTGCCAGCAGAACGGACAGTCCATTTTCACCCCTCCACTTT
TRBV29-1	-	12	-	TRBJ2-7	CSVVQPGYEQYF	TGCAGCGTTGTTCAGCCGGGCTACGAGCAGTACTTC
TRBV4-2	-	17	TRBD1	TRBJ2-7	CASSQGDARDRGYEQYF	TGTGCCAGCAGCCAAGGGGATGCCCGGGACAGGGGCTACGAGCAGTACTTC
TRBV6-4	-	16	TRBD1	TRBJ1-1	CASSLTAGTGDTEAFF	TGTGCCAGCAGCCTAACCGCCGGGACAGGGGACACTGAAGCTTTCTTT
TRBV5-4	-	14	TRBD1	TRBJ2-7	CASSLAGTAYEQYF	TGTGCCAGCAGCTTGGCCGGGACAGCCTACGAGCAGTACTTC
TRBV28	once	15	TRBD1	TRBJ2-7	CASSLPDRGYYEQYF	TGTGCCAGCAGTCTACCGGACAGGGGTTACTACGAGCAGTACTTC
TRBV19	-	16	TRBD2	TRBJ2-2	CASNEISGSNTGELFF	TGTGCCAGTAATGAAATTAGCGGGTCGAACACCGGGGAGCTGTTTTTT
TRBV2	once	13	-	TRBJ2-5	CASRGPQQETQYF	TGTGCCAGCAGGGGCCCACAGCAAGAGACCCAGTACTTC
TRBV5-1	few	13	-	TRBJ1-2	CASSLGTNYGYTF	TGCGCCAGCAGCTTGGGGACAAACTATGGCTACACCTTC
TRBV6-1	-	15	-	TRBJ2-1	CASSEVPGSDNEQFF	TGTGCCAGCAGTGAAGTACCAGGGTCGGACAATGAGCAGTTCTTC
TRBV15	-	13	-	TRBJ2-1	CATSRTGYNEQFF	TGTGCCACCAGCAGAACAGGGTACAATGAGCAGTTCTTC
TRBV25-1	-	15	TRBD2	TRBJ2-3	CASRNDAGRADTQYF	TGTGCCAGCAGAAACGATGCCGGGAGGGCAGATACGCAGTATTTT
TRBV18	-	14	TRBD2	TRBJ2-5	CASSPVAGAETQYF	TGTGCCAGCTCACCGGTAGCGGGAGCAGAGACCCAGTACTTC
TRBV2	-	17	TRBD1	TRBJ1-2	CASKSRTGVIPNYGYTF	TGTGCCAGCAAGTCCCGGACAGGGGTGATTCCTAACTATGGCTACACCTTC
TRBV6-5	-	16	-	TRBJ1-2	CASSYSMGNPRGGYTF	TGTGCCAGCAGTTACTCGATGGGTAACCCTCGGGGTGGCTACACCTTC
TRBV2	-	13	TRBD1	TRBJ1-1	CASSGTGGTEAFF	TGTGCCAGCAGTGGGACAGGGGGCACTGAAGCTTTCTTT